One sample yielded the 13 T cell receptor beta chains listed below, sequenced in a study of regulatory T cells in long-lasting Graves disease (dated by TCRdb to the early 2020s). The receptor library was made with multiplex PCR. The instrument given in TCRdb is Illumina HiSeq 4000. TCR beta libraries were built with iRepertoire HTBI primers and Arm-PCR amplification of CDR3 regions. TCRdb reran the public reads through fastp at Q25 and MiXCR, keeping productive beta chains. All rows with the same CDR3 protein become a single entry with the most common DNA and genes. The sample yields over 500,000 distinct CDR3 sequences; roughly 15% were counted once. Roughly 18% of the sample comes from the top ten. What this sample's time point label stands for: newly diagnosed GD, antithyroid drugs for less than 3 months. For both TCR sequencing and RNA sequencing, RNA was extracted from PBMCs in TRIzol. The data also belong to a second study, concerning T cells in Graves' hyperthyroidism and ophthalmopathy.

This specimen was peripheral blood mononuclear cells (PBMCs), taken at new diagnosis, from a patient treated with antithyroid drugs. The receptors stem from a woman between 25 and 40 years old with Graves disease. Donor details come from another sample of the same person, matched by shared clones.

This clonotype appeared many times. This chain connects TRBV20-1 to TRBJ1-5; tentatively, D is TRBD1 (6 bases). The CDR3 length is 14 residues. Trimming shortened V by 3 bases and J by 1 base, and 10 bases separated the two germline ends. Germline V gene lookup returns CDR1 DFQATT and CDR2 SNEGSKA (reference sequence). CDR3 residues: CSASFGGSNQPQHF. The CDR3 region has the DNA TGCAGTGCTAGTTTCGGGGGCAGCAATCAGCCCCAGCATTTT.

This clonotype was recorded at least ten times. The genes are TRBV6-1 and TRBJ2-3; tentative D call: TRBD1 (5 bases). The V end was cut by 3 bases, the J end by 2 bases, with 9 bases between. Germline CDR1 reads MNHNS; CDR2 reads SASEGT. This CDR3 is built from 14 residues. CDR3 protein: CASSDFGHTDTQYF. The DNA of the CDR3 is TGTGCCAGCAGTGATTTCGGACACACAGATACGCAGTATTTT.

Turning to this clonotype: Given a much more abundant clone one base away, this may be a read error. CDR3 nucleotides: TGCAGTGCCCGACCAGCGGGAGGGAGCGGGGAGCTGTTTTTT. It is translated as CSARPAGGSGELFF. V gene TRBV20-1 combines with J gene TRBJ2-2; 10 bases fit TRBD2. The CDR3 covers 14 residues. The V segment lost 6 bases and the J segment 7 bases; nucleotides outside the gene matches: 8. Germline CDR1 DFQATT, CDR2 SNEGSKA (reference sequence).

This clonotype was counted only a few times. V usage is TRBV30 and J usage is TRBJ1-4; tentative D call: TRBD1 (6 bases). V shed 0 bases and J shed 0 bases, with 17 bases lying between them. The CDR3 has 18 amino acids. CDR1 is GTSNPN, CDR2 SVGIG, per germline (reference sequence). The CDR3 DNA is TGTGCCTGGAGTGTTGGACAGCTTTCCCGGGCAACTAATGAAAAACTGTTTTTT. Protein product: CAWSVGQLSRATNEKLFF.

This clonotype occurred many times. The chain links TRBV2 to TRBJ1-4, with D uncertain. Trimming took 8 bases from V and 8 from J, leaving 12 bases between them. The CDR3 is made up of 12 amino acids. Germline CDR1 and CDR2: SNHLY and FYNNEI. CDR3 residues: CASLRRGEKLFF. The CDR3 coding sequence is TGTGCCAGCCTACGACGGGGAGAAAAACTGTTTTTT.

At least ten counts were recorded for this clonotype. CDR3 region: CATSDPRGPSPEETQYF. As DNA, the CDR3 is TGTGCCACCAGTGATCCCAGGGGCCCCTCTCCGGAGGAGACCCAGTACTTC. The chain carries TRBV24-1 and TRBJ2-5; D might be TRBD1 (6 bases). Germline CDR1 and CDR2: KGHDR and SFDVKD. There are 17 residues in the CDR3. Trimming took 3 bases from V and 5 from J, leaving 21 bases between them.

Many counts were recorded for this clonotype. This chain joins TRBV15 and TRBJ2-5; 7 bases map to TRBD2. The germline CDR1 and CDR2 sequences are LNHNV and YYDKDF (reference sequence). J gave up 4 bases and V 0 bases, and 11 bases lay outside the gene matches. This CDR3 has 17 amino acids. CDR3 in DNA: TGTGCCACCAGCAGAGATAGCCTAGCGGCTCCTGGAGAGACCCAGTACTTC. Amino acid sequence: CATSRDSLAAPGETQYF.

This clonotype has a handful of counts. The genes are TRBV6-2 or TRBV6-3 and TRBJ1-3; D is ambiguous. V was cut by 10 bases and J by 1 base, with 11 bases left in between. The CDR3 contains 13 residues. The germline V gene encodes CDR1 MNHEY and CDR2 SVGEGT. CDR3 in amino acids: CATLDLSGNTIYF. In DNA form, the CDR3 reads TGTGCCACCCTGGACCTGTCTGGAAACACCATATATTTT.

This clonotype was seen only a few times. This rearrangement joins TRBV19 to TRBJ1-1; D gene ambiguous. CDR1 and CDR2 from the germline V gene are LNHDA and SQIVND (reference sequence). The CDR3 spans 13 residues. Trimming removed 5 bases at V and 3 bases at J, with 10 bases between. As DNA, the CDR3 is TGTGCCAGTAGTGGCTCTTTTTACACTGAAGCTTTCTTT. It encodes CASSGSFYTEAFF.

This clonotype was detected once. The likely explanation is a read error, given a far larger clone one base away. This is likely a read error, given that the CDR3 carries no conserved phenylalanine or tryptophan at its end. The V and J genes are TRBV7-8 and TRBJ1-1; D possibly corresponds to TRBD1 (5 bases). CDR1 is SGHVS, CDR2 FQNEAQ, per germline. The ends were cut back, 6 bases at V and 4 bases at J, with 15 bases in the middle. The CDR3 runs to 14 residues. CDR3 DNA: TGTGCCAGCAGACGACAGTCTTCTAGCACTGAAGCTTTCCTT. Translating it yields CASRRQSSSTEAFL.

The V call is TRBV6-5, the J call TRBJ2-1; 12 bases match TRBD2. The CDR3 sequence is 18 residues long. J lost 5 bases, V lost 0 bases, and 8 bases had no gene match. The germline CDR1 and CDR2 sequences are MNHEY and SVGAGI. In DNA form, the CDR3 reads TGTGCCAGCAGTTACTCGGTGACTAGCGGGAGACGGGACAATGAGCAGTTCTTC. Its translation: CASSYSVTSGRRDNEQFF.

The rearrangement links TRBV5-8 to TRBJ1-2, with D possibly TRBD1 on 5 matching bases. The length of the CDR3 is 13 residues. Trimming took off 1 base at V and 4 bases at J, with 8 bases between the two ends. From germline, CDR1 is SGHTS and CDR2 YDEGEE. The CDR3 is CASSLTRAYGYTF. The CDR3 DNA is TGTGCCAGCAGCTTGACCAGGGCCTATGGCTACACCTTC.

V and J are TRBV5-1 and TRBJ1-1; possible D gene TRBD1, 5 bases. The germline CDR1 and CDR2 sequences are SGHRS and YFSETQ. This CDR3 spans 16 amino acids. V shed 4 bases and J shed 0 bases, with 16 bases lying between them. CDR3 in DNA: TGCGCCAGCAGCAGGGGACTGACGGCCCTGAACACTGAAGCTTTCTTT. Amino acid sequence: CASSRGLTALNTEAFF.